This T cell receptor beta chain is from a study of blood T cell repertoires in COVID-19. Study in general: COVID-19 samples from acute and convalescent phases originated in the United States, Italy and Spain.

The junction had 8 bases not matched to a gene; V was cut back by 6 bases and J by 6 bases. Germline CDR1 MDHEN, CDR2 SYDVKM. The CDR3 contains 15 residues. The table came from immunoSEQ multiplex PCR; TCRdb's copy has only in-frame clones and leaves some out. The data hold about 140,000 clones, with 88% observed a single time. The receptor was derived from a human donor with COVID-19, enrolled during active disease. The donor label of this sample is uncertain. The sequenced sample was peripheral blood. The J gene is TRBJ1-4, the V gene TRBV28; 9 bases match TRBD1. The CDR3 loop reads CASRDRDRDYEKLFF. CDR3 in DNA: TGTGCCAGCAGGGACCGGGACAGGGATTATGAAAAACTGTTTTTT.